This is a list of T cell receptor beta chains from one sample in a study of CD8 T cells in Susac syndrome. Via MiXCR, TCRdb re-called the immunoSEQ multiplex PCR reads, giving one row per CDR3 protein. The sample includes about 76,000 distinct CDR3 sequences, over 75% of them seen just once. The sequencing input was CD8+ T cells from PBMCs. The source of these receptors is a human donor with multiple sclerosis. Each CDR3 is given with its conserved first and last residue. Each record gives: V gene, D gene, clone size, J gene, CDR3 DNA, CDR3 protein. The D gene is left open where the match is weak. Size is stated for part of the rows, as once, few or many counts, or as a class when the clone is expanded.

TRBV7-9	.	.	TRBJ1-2	TGTGCCAGCAGCTTGACAGGTTATGATGGCTACACCTTC	CASSLTGYDGYTF
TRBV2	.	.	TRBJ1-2	TGTGCCAGCAGTGAATGGGGGGATCGCTATGGCTACACCTTC	CASSEWGDRYGYTF
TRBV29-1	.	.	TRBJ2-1	TGCAGCGTCACCAGAGTTACCTACAATGAGCAGTTCTTC	CSVTRVTYNEQFF
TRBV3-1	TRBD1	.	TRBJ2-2	TGTGCCAGCAGCCTTCCGGGACAGGGGAACACCGGGGAGCTGTTTTTT	CASSLPGQGNTGELFF
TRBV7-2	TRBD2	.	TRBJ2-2	TGTGCCAGCACCCCGGGACTAGCGTTTACTGGGGAGCTGTTTTTT	CASTPGLAFTGELFF
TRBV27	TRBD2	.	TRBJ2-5	TGTGCCAGCAGTCCGGGACTAGCGGGGGGGGGTGGGACCCAGTACTTC	CASSPGLAGGGGTQYF
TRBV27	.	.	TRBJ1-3	TGTGCCAGCAGTGAAAGGGGCTCTGAAAACACCATATATTTT	CASSERGSENTIYF
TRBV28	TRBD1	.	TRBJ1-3	TGTGCCAGCAGTTTAACCCCAGGGGGTCGGCACACCATATATTTT	CASSLTPGGRHTIYF
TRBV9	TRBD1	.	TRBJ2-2	TGTGCCAGCAGCCTTGGGACAGGGGGCGCCCCGGGCGGGGAGCTGTTTTTT	CASSLGTGGAPGGELFF
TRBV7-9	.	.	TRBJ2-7	TGTGCCAGCAGCTTAGACCTCTACGAGCAGTACTTC	CASSLDLYEQYF
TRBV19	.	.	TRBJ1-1	TGTGCCAGTAGTATAGGTTCTGAAGCTTTCTTT	CASSIGSEAFF
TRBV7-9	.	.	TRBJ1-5	TGTGCCAGCAGCTTATCAGGGAGGGATGGCCAGCCCCAGCATTTT	CASSLSGRDGQPQHF
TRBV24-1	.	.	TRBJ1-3	TGTGCCACCAGTGATCCCGGACGGGGAAACACCATATATTTT	CATSDPGRGNTIYF
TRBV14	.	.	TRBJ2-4	TGTGCCAGCAGCCAAGATGAGGAGGGACGACGGTACATTCAGTACTTC	CASSQDEEGRRYIQYF
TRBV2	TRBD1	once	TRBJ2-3	TGTGCCAGCACCGGGACAGTCGTCACAGATACGCAGTATTTT	CASTGTVVTDTQYF
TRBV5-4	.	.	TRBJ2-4	TGTGCCAGCAGCTTGGGGGGCGGAGAGTACTTC	CASSLGGGEYF
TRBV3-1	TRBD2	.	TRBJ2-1	TGTGCCAGCAGCCACCCAGCGGGGGACCCGTACAATGAGCAGTTCTTC	CASSHPAGDPYNEQFF
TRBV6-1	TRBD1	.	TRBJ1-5	TGTGCCAGCAGGACAGAGGAGGGGGCTGGTTGCAATCAGCCCCAGCATTTT	CASRTEEGAGCNQPQHF
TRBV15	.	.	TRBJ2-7	TGTGCCACCGGGGACTTCTACGAGCAGTACTTC	CATGDFYEQYF
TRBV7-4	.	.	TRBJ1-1	TGTGCCAGCAGCTCAGGGATGGCTGAAGCTTTCTTT	CASSSGMAEAFF
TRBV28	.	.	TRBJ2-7	TGTGCCAGCAGTTTCAACTTCGGGGGTCCGTACGAGCAGTACTTC	CASSFNFGGPYEQYF
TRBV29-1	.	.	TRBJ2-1	TGCAGCGTTGAGGACACTGGGAATGAGCAGTTCTTC	CSVEDTGNEQFF
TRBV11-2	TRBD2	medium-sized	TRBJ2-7	TGTGCCAGCAGCTTAGGAGGGCTAGCGGGACGCGAGCAGTACTTC	CASSLGGLAGREQYF
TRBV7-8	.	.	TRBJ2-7	TGTGCCAGCAGCCCCCTGGACAGCTACGAGCAGTACTTC	CASSPLDSYEQYF
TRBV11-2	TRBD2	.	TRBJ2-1	TGTGCCAGCAGCCAACCGGGACTAGCCCATGAGCAGTTCTTC	CASSQPGLAHEQFF
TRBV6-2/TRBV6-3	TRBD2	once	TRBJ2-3	TGTGCCAGCAGAACCAACGGGAGGAACACAGATACGCAGTATTTT	CASRTNGRNTDTQYF
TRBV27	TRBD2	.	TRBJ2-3	TGTGCCAGCAGTTTTTTACTAGCGGGGGGGGCAGATACGCAGTATTTT	CASSFLLAGGADTQYF
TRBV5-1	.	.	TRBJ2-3	TGCGCCAGCAGCCCTCTTGGGGGCCTTAGTGAAACAGATACGCAGTATTTT	CASSPLGGLSETDTQYF